One and the same sample provided the 5 T cell receptor beta chains below, sequenced in a study of beta chain features in type 1 diabetes (dated by TCRdb to the late 2010s). Preparation of the library involved the immunoSEQ multiplex PCR assay. The entire isolated RNA was reverse transcribed using the High Capacity cDNA Reverse Transcription Kit, and thus expressed TCRB transcripts were sequenced. The table was pulled from immuneACCESS by TCRdb, which kept in-frame rearrangements only. Such tables lose some clones; where checked, under half of the loss comes from unresolved V genes, and the rest has no known cause. The sample has roughly 300,000 clones on record, about 15% of them singletons. The ten largest clones take up 6.7% of the sample. Sequenced input: central memory CD4+ T cells from blood. These receptors came from a young man in good health.

This clone has more than one count but fewer than ten. The rearrangement uses TRBV5-5 and TRBJ1-6; unclear D gene. The germline gives CDR1 SGHKS, CDR2 YYEKEE (reference sequence). V was pared by 2 bases and J by 1 base, with 7 bases between. The CDR3 runs to 15 residues. The CDR3 DNA is TGTGCCAGCAGCTTACGTGGATCCTATAATTCACCCCTCCACTTT. The encoded protein is CASSLRGSYNSPLHF.

This clone was detected only a few times. The chain recombines TRBV6-5 with TRBJ2-1; 11 bases fit TRBD2. The CDR3 has 14 amino acids. Germline loops: CDR1 MNHEY, CDR2 SVGAGI. V lost 9 bases, J lost 8 bases, and 9 bases stayed unmatched. The CDR3 loop reads CASSLAGGPHEQFF. In DNA, the CDR3 is TGTGCCAGTAGTCTAGCGGGGGGTCCTCATGAGCAGTTCTTC.

In its sample, this clone was seen a few times. V usage is TRBV6-6 and J usage is TRBJ1-2, with D unclear. The CDR3 runs 14 residues. Germline V gene sequence: CDR1 MNHNY, CDR2 SVGAGI (reference sequence). With 8 bases removed from V and 2 bases from J, the gap between germline ends came to 15 bases. The CDR3 region has the DNA TGTGCCAGCCTATCTAGGGCGGGGAACTATGGCTACACCTTC. Protein: CASLSRAGNYGYTF.

This clone was counted between two and nine times. V and J are TRBV7-2 and TRBJ2-1; tentatively, D is TRBD2 (7 bases). V shed 3 bases and J shed 7 bases, with 19 bases lying between them. The CDR3 length is 16 residues. The germline CDR1 and CDR2 sequences are SGHTA and FQGNSA. The CDR3 reads CASSLDGGLWRNEQFF. In DNA, the CDR3 is TGTGCCAGCAGCTTGGACGGGGGGCTGTGGAGGAATGAGCAGTTCTTC.

This clone showed up just a few times. Since the CDR3 does not end with the conserved phenylalanine or tryptophan, this likely comes from a read error. The DNA is omitted, as the CDR3 cannot be located on it reliably, and the CDR3 follows TCRdb's listing. The CDR3 sequence: CASSLSRGPLVA. This chain connects TRBV7-2 to TRBJ1-6. The CDR3 spans 12 amino acids, including both terminal residues. Germline V lookup: CDR1 SGHTA, CDR2 FQGNSA.